A single sample gave rise to the 8 T cell receptor beta chains below, sequenced in a study of response to subunit inactivated influenza vaccine. From the RT-PCR reads, TCRdb called clonotypes with MiXCR, one entry per CDR3 protein. In the table there are around 190,000 distinct CDR3 sequences, approximately 15% of which are singletons. Material: CD8+ T cells sorted from PBMCs, obtained 4 to 6 days after vaccination. The receptors derive from a man aged 45-65 years who received an inactivated influenza vaccine.

In this sample, this clonotype turned up many times. CDR3 loop: CASSLVSANSPLHF. CDR3 coding DNA: TGTGCCAGCAGCTTGGTCTCCGCCAATTCACCCCTCCACTTT. This rearrangement joins TRBV5-5 to TRBJ1-6, with no clear D. V was trimmed by 0 bases and J by 7 bases, leaving 8 bases between them. CDR1 is SGHKS and CDR2 is YYEKEE in the germline V gene (reference sequence). CDR3 size: 14 residues.

The rearrangement joins TRBV6-5 to TRBJ2-5, with TRBD2 as a possible D gene (5 bases). Trimming pared 0 bases from V and 4 bases from J, leaving 15 bases between. This CDR3 comprises 16 residues. Per germline, CDR1 MNHEY and CDR2 SVGAGI. The DNA of the CDR3 is TGTGCCAGCAGTTACTCGGGGATCCGACTATCAGAGACCCAGTACTTC. Protein sequence: CASSYSGIRLSETQYF.

A few counts support this clonotype. This rearrangement joins TRBV9 to TRBJ2-1, with 8 bases fitting TRBD2. The CDR3 length is 15 residues. Trimming at V came to 0 bases and at J to 4 bases, leaving 3 bases not matched to a gene. Germline-derived CDR1 and CDR2 are SGDLS and YYNGEE. The CDR3 loop reads CASSVDPGGYNEQFF. In DNA form, the CDR3 reads TGTGCCAGCAGCGTAGACCCGGGAGGGTACAATGAGCAGTTCTTC.

The chain joins TRBV14 to TRBJ2-7; TRBD1 is a possible D gene (6 bases). CDR3 length: 16 amino acids. Germline V gene lookup returns CDR1 SGHDN and CDR2 FVKESK. The V and J ends lost 1 base and 0 bases respectively, with 13 bases between them. CDR3 protein: CASSQVGQGSSYEQYF. The CDR3 bases are TGTGCCAGCAGCCAAGTTGGGCAGGGGAGCTCCTACGAGCAGTACTTC. The complete variable domain, with remaining parts taken from reference TRBV14 and TRBJ2-7, reads EAGVTQFPSHSVIEKGQTVTLRCDPISGHDNLYWYRRVMGKEIKFLLHFVKESKQDESGMPNNRFLAERTGGTYSTLKVQPAELEDSGVYFCASSQVGQGSSYEQYFGPGTRLTVT.

This clonotype was found a few times. The rearrangement joins TRBV6-6 to TRBJ2-1; tentatively, D is TRBD1 or TRBD2 (5 bases each). This CDR3 has 13 amino acids. V was trimmed by 1 base and J by 6 bases, leaving 7 bases between them. Germline V CDR1 and CDR2: MNHNY, SVGAGI (reference sequence). The CDR3 DNA reads TGTGCCAGCAGTTACTATGGGGGCAATGAGCAGTTCTTC. Translating it yields CASSYYGGNEQFF.

This clonotype has a count of ten or more. The V call is TRBV7-9, the J call TRBJ2-5, with 7 bases aligning to TRBD1. Germline lookup yields CDR1 SEHNR and CDR2 FQNEAQ (reference sequence). After removal of 5 bases from V and 1 base from J, the junction contained 7 bases not matched to a gene. The CDR3 loop spans 15 amino acids. CDR3 sequence (DNA): TGTGCCAGCAGCGGCAGGGGACAGTCCCAAGAGACCCAGTACTTC. This encodes CASSGRGQSQETQYF.

This clonotype has ten or more counts. The chain uses TRBV6-2 or TRBV6-3 and TRBJ2-7; 9 bases agree with TRBD1. J gave up 4 bases and V 3 bases, and 7 bases lay outside the gene matches. CDR1 and CDR2 from the germline V gene are MNHEY and SVGEGT. The CDR3 consists of 15 residues. The CDR3 region is CASSYLWTGEYEQYF. The CDR3 coding sequence is TGTGCCAGCAGTTATCTCTGGACAGGGGAATACGAGCAGTACTTC.

The chain combines TRBV3-1 with TRBJ1-1; D is possibly TRBD1 (6 bases). V lost 2 bases and J 5 bases, leaving 21 bases between the germline ends. Germline assignment: CDR1 LGHDT and CDR2 YNNKEL (reference sequence). The length of the CDR3 is 17 residues. The CDR3: CASSQPFGGRRGTEAFF. Written as DNA, the CDR3 is TGTGCCAGCAGCCAACCCTTTGGTGGTCGTAGGGGGACTGAAGCTTTCTTT.